A selection of T cell receptor beta chains follows, all from one sample in a study of cytomegalovirus exposure and HLA in healthy donors. The data were produced by immunoSEQ multiplex PCR, yet TCRdb's version contains in-frame clones alone and is incomplete. The table records over 100,000 clones, under 80% of them present only once. Sequencing used PBMCs. The receptors shown here come from a woman aged 50 to 60 in good health and CMV-seropositive. The CDR3 runs from the conserved cysteine through the conserved F or W. D genes are given only for firm matches. For some rows the clone size is stated as once, few or many, or as a class when expanded; others skip it.

j_gene | abundance | len | v_gene | d_gene | CDR3nt | CDR3aa
TRBJ1-4 | - | 15 | TRBV4-3 | TRBD1 | TGCGCCAGCAGCCAAGGGAGGGGGCGTAGTGAAAAACTGTTTTTT | CASSQGRGRSEKLFF
TRBJ1-5 | - | 12 | TRBV19 | - | TGTGCCAGTGACGGGGGCAATCAGCCCCAGCATTTT | CASDGGNQPQHF
TRBJ2-5 | - | 14 | TRBV6-5 | TRBD2 | TGTGCCAGCAGGATGGGGACTAGCCAAGAGACCCAGTACTTC | CASRMGTSQETQYF
TRBJ2-5 | - | 11 | TRBV7-9 | - | TGTGCCAGCAGCTTAGACCAGGAGGAGTACTTC | CASSLDQEEYF
TRBJ2-4 | - | 14 | TRBV19 | TRBD1 | TGTGCCAGTAGTAGGGAGGACAGGGGGTACATTCAGTACTTC | CASSREDRGYIQYF
TRBJ2-7 | - | 15 | TRBV4-3 | TRBD2 | TGCGCCAGCAGCCAAGTACTAGCGGGGAGTTGGGAGCAGTACTTC | CASSQVLAGSWEQYF
TRBJ2-1 | - | 18 | TRBV11-2 | - | TGTGCCAGCAGCTTATATGGCGGCCGAGGCCCCTTGTACAATGAGCAGTTCTTC | CASSLYGGRGPLYNEQFF
TRBJ2-3 | - | 16 | TRBV5-4 | TRBD2 | TGTGCCAGCAGCCCGGGGGGGGGCGAAGGCACAGATACGCAGTATTTT | CASSPGGGEGTDTQYF
TRBJ2-7 | - | 16 | TRBV7-8 | TRBD1 | TGTGCCAGCAGCCCGTGGGGACAGGGGGCCCCCTACGAGCAGTACTTC | CASSPWGQGAPYEQYF
TRBJ2-7 | few | 15 | TRBV4-3 | TRBD1 | TGCGCCAGCAGCCATACCGGGACAGGGGTCCACGAGCAGTACTTC | CASSHTGTGVHEQYF
TRBJ2-1 | - | 17 | TRBV6-4 | TRBD2 | TGTGCCAGCACTCCCCCGGGACTAGCGGGACCGATCAATGAGCAGTTCTTC | CASTPPGLAGPINEQFF
TRBJ2-3 | once | 15 | TRBV2 | TRBD1 | TGTGCCAGCACTCTCAGGGGGAGCAACACAGATACGCAGTATTTT | CASTLRGSNTDTQYF
TRBJ2-5 | - | 14 | TRBV6-6 | TRBD2 | TGTGCCAGCACCCATAGCGGGGGGGCCGAGACCCAGTACTTC | CASTHSGGAETQYF
TRBJ2-5 | - | 17 | TRBV7-6 | TRBD2 | TGTGCCAGCAGCTTACTCCCTGGTCCTAGCGGGGAAGAGACCCAGTACTTC | CASSLLPGPSGEETQYF
TRBJ2-7 | - | 14 | TRBV13 | - | TGTGCCAGCAGCTTAGAGGGAGAGGCCTACGAGCAGTACTTC | CASSLEGEAYEQYF
TRBJ2-1 | few | 12 | TRBV5-6 | - | TGTGCCAGCAGCTTGCGGAGTCTTGAGCAGTTCTTC | CASSLRSLEQFF
TRBJ1-6 | - | 16 | TRBV18 | TRBD1 | TGTGCCAGCTCACCAGACAGGGCCTCCTATAATTCACCCCTCCACTTT | CASSPDRASYNSPLHF
TRBJ1-2 | - | 15 | TRBV7-9 | TRBD1 | TGTGCCAGCAGCCCCTGGGACAGGGACCTCTATGGCTACACCTTC | CASSPWDRDLYGYTF
TRBJ2-7 | - | 15 | TRBV18 | - | TGTGCCAGCTCACCGACCCAGGGGATGGCCTACGAGCAGTACTTC | CASSPTQGMAYEQYF
TRBJ1-5 | - | 12 | TRBV6-5 | - | TGTGCCAGCGGGGGGGTGGCTCAGCCCCAGCATTTT | CASGGVAQPQHF
TRBJ2-3 | - | 18 | TRBV7-3 | TRBD2 | TGTGCCAGCAGCCTAGGGACCTCCGGGACTAGTGTCCGGGATACGCAGTATTTT | CASSLGTSGTSVRDTQYF
TRBJ2-5 | - | 11 | TRBV2 | - | TGTGCCAGCAGGGCACAAGAGACCCAGTACTTC | CASRAQETQYF
TRBJ2-2 | few | 14 | TRBV10-3 | TRBD2 | TGTGCCATCAGTGAGACTAGCGAGGGCGGGGAGCTGTTTTTT | CAISETSEGGELFF
TRBJ1-2 | - | 15 | TRBV28 | TRBD1 | TGTGCCAGCAGTTTACCCTGGGACAGCTTCTATGGCTACACCTTC | CASSLPWDSFYGYTF
TRBJ2-3 | - | 15 | TRBV5-4 | TRBD1 | TGTGCCAGCAGCGCGGACAGGGCGAACACAGATACGCAGTATTTT | CASSADRANTDTQYF
TRBJ2-5 | - | 14 | TRBV9 | TRBD2 | TGTGCCAGCAGCCCGGGACTATTACAAGAGACCCAGTACTTC | CASSPGLLQETQYF
TRBJ2-3 | - | 16 | TRBV7-9 | - | TGTGCCAGCAGCTTAGTTGGACAGCTGATCACAGATACGCAGTATTTT | CASSLVGQLITDTQYF
TRBJ2-7 | - | 14 | TRBV19 | - | TGTGCCAGTAGTACACCTCTCAGGAGGCACGAGCAGTACTTC | CASSTPLRRHEQYF
TRBJ2-7 | - | 14 | TRBV7-2 | - | TGTGCCAGCAGCATCTCTAGATCCACCTACGAGCAGTACTTC | CASSISRSTYEQYF
TRBJ1-1 | once | 15 | TRBV7-2 | TRBD1 | TGTGCCAGCAGCTTAAGGACAGGTCTAGCCGGAGAAGCTTTCTTT | CASSLRTGLAGEAFF
TRBJ2-2 | - | 16 | TRBV5-6 | TRBD1 | TGTGCCAGCAGCTTGTGGGACAGGGCCGACACCGGGGAGCTGTTTTTT | CASSLWDRADTGELFF
TRBJ2-3 | - | 16 | TRBV28 | - | TGTGCCAGCACTTTTTTAGGGGGGGCTAGCACAGATACGCAGTATTTT | CASTFLGGASTDTQYF
TRBJ2-6 | - | 18 | TRBV11-2 | TRBD1 | TGTGCCAGCAGCTTGATATGGACAGGCGGAGACAGGGCCAACGTCCTGACTTTC | CASSLIWTGGDRANVLTF
TRBJ1-5 | once | 15 | TRBV2 | - | TGTGCCAGCAGTGAAGGGGTACAGCCCAATCAGCCCCAGCATTTT | CASSEGVQPNQPQHF
TRBJ2-7 | few | 15 | TRBV5-1 | TRBD1 | TGCGCCAGCAGCTTGAGGCAGGGGGCGTACCACGAGCAGTACTTC | CASSLRQGAYHEQYF
TRBJ2-7 | - | 15 | TRBV7-6 | TRBD2 | TGTGCCAGCAGCGAAACTAGCGGGGGGTACTACGAGCAGTACTTC | CASSETSGGYYEQYF
TRBJ2-7 | - | 11 | TRBV20-1 | - | TGCAGTGCTAGTAAGGGAGACGAGCAGTACTTC | CSASKGDEQYF
TRBJ2-5 | - | 15 | TRBV7-2 | - | TGTGCCAGCAGCTTAGAACAGGGCGGAGGAGAGACCCAGTACTTC | CASSLEQGGGETQYF
TRBJ2-1 | - | 15 | TRBV13 | TRBD2 | TGTGCCAGCAGTCCACCGGGACTAGCTTACAATGAGCAGTTCTTC | CASSPPGLAYNEQFF
TRBJ2-7 | - | 13 | TRBV7-3 | TRBD2 | TGTGCCAGCAGCCTCGGGCCTAGCGGCGAGCAGTACTTC | CASSLGPSGEQYF
TRBJ1-1 | - | 13 | TRBV6-6 | - | TGTGCCAGCAGTAGCTTGTTAAGCACTGAAGCTTTCTTT | CASSSLLSTEAFF
TRBJ2-3 | - | 14 | TRBV29-1 | TRBD1 | TGCAGCGCCGCGGGACAGGGGGGGGCAGATACGCAGTATTTT | CSAAGQGGADTQYF
TRBJ1-5 | - | 12 | TRBV11-2 | - | TGTGCCAGCAGCTCGGACAGTCTGCCCCAGCATTTT | CASSSDSLPQHF
TRBJ1-2 | - | 15 | TRBV7-9 | - | TGTGCCAGCAGCTTTGTGTCAGAATCTAACTATGGCTACACCTTC | CASSFVSESNYGYTF
TRBJ2-2 | - | 14 | TRBV6-5 | TRBD1 | TGTGCCAGCAGTCCCCCGACAGGGAAAAGGGAGCTGTTTTTT | CASSPPTGKRELFF
TRBJ2-5 | - | 16 | TRBV19 | TRBD2 | TGTGCCAGTAGTATAGGTACGGGACTAGCGGAAGAGACCCAGTACTTC | CASSIGTGLAEETQYF
TRBJ2-5 | - | 14 | TRBV15 | - | TGTGCCACCAGCAGAGGGGGGCAGGGGACGACCCAGTACTTC | CATSRGGQGTTQYF
TRBJ2-5 | - | 14 | TRBV19 | TRBD1 | TGTGCCAGTAGTGTGACAGGGGGTGGGGAGACCCAGTACTTC | CASSVTGGGETQYF
TRBJ1-2 | - | 14 | TRBV10-3 | - | TGTGCCATCAGTGAGTCTACAGTCAACTATGGCTACACCTTC | CAISESTVNYGYTF
TRBJ2-3 | - | 16 | TRBV4-1 | TRBD1 | TGCGCCAGCAGCCAAGATCGGACAGGGCTTACAGATACGCAGTATTTT | CASSQDRTGLTDTQYF